Below, 20 T cell receptor beta chains from the same sample are listed, as sequenced in a study of T cells in Graves' hyperthyroidism and ophthalmopathy. The CDR3 regions of TCR beta were amplified from RNA transcripts. HTBI primers were employed in a first-round RT-PCR of the TCR CDR3. Each CDR3 protein gets one entry after TCRdb re-called the multiplex PCR reads with MiXCR. This sample has 350,000 to 450,000 distinct CDR3 sequences, with over 11% found just once. The specimen sequenced was blood. The origin of the receptors is a man aged 50-59 years with Graves' ophthalmopathy.

This clonotype was detected a few times. The chain joins TRBV12-3 or TRBV12-4 to TRBJ2-7; 11 nucleotides align to TRBD1. V lost 5 bases, J lost 6 bases, and 6 bases stayed unmatched. CDR3 size: 14 residues. The CDR3 DNA reads TGTGCCAGCAGTCCGGGGACAGGGGGTCGCGAGCAGTACTTC. Its translation: CASSPGTGGREQYF.

V usage is TRBV20-1 and J usage is TRBJ1-5; D possibly corresponds to TRBD1 (5 bases). Germline V gives CDR1 DFQATT, CDR2 SNEGSKA (reference sequence). The CDR3 is 15 amino acids. V lost 8 bases to trimming and J lost 2 bases, with 19 bases between them. In DNA form, the CDR3 reads TGCAGTATTTTAGGGGCGGGTAGGGGCAATCAGCCCCAGCATTTT. Its translation is CSILGAGRGNQPQHF.

This clonotype was detected a few times. Here the CDR3 reads CASSARTSGNYEQYF. Here the CDR3 DNA reads TGTGCCAGCAGCGCGAGGACTAGCGGGAACTACGAGCAGTACTTC. The chain is built from TRBV7-2 and TRBJ2-7; 12 bases map to TRBD2. The CDR3 has 15 residues. The J segment lost 3 bases and the V segment lost 5 bases, leaving 5 bases of the junction unmatched. The V gene's germline CDR1 is SGHTA and CDR2 FQGNSA.

The chain employs TRBV27 and TRBJ2-5, with 9 bases identical to TRBD1. The CDR3 runs to 14 residues. Trimming at V came to 5 bases and at J to 3 bases, leaving 4 bases not matched to a gene. Germline-derived CDR1 and CDR2 are MNHEY and SMNVEV (reference sequence). The DNA for the CDR3 is TGTGCCAGCAGTCCCGACAGGGGGGAAGAGACCCAGTACTTC. Amino acid sequence: CASSPDRGEETQYF.

This clonotype came up many times. This chain connects TRBV2 to TRBJ1-5, with D possibly being TRBD1 (5 bases). V lost 4 bases to trimming and J lost 0 bases, with 7 bases between them. There are 14 residues in the CDR3. Germline V gives CDR1 SNHLY, CDR2 FYNNEI. The chain's CDR3 is CASSGQYSNQPQHF. CDR3 bases: TGTGCCAGCAGTGGACAGTATAGCAATCAGCCCCAGCATTTT.

V is TRBV29-1 and J is TRBJ2-3; 10 positions agree with TRBD2. Losses at the gene ends were 0 bases for V and 1 base for J; bases not matched to a gene: 13. This CDR3 is built from 19 residues. CDR1 SQVTM and CDR2 ANQGSEA come from the germline V gene. The CDR3 loop reads CSVEEGRASGRSGTDTQYF. The CDR3 DNA reads TGCAGCGTTGAAGAAGGTCGGGCTAGCGGGAGATCGGGCACAGATACGCAGTATTTT.

This clonotype appeared a few times. The chain recombines TRBV5-4 with TRBJ2-7, with TRBD1 matching over 7 bases. The germline CDR1 and CDR2 sequences are SGHNT and YYREEE (reference sequence). With 4 bases clipped from V and 4 bases from J, the junction kept 11 bases outside the gene matches. This CDR3 region has 15 residues. CDR3 loop: CASSRNRDSKYEQYF. CDR3 DNA sequence: TGTGCCAGCAGCCGCAACCGGGACAGCAAATACGAGCAGTACTTC.

This clonotype was seen many times. The J gene is TRBJ2-1, the V gene TRBV29-1, with 13 bases identical to TRBD2. The germline gives CDR1 SQVTM, CDR2 ANQGSEA. Trimming at V came to 7 bases and at J to 1 base, leaving 10 bases not matched to a gene. The CDR3 extends over 17 amino acids. The CDR3 sequence: CSGERTSGSFSYNEQFF. The CDR3 DNA reads TGCAGCGGCGAAAGGACTAGCGGGAGTTTTTCCTACAATGAGCAGTTCTTC.

In its sample, this clonotype was seen a few times. V and J are TRBV3-1 and TRBJ2-7, with TRBD1 identical over 7 bases. J was trimmed by 2 bases and V by 4 bases; bases with no gene match: 5. The CDR3 is 14 amino acids. CDR1 is LGHDT and CDR2 is YNNKEL in the germline V gene (reference sequence). This chain's CDR3 is CASSLPGQTYEQYF. Written as DNA, the CDR3 is TGTGCCAGCAGCCTTCCGGGACAGACCTACGAGCAGTACTTC.

A single count supports this clonotype. The V gene is TRBV5-1, the J gene TRBJ1-2; D unclear. V was pared by 0 bases and J by 6 bases, with 15 bases between. The CDR3 extends over 15 amino acids. CDR1 is SGHRS and CDR2 is YFSETQ in the germline V gene. The CDR3 nucleotides are TGCGCCAGCAGCTTGGTTGCGGGAGGGAAAAATGGCTACACCTTC. It encodes CASSLVAGGKNGYTF. Based on the CDR3 plus reference TRBV5-1 and TRBJ1-2, the full variable domain is KAGVTQTPRYLIKTRGQQVTLSCSPISGHRSVSWYQQTPGQGLQFLFEYFSETQRNKGNFPGRFSGRQFSNSRSEMNVSTLELGDSALYLCASSLVAGGKNGYTFGSGTRLTVV.

This clonotype was recorded many times. The chain combines TRBV28 with TRBJ2-1, with 7 bases identical to TRBD2. This CDR3 has 17 amino acids. J was trimmed by 7 bases and V by 6 bases; bases with no gene match: 18. CDR1 and CDR2 from the germline V gene are MDHEN and SYDVKM. The chain's CDR3 is CASSPLVGGRGTNEQFF. CDR3 in DNA: TGTGCCAGCAGCCCTTTGGTTGGCGGGAGAGGTACAAATGAGCAGTTCTTC.

This clonotype was detected many times. The genes are TRBV7-8 and TRBJ2-1, with a tentative D call TRBD2 (6 bases). Trimming pared 1 base from V and 15 bases from J, leaving 16 bases between. Looked up from germline, CDR1 is SGHVS and CDR2 is FQNEAQ. This CDR3 is 13 amino acids long. Written as DNA, the CDR3 is TGTGCCAGCAGCTTAGAGCGGCTAGCGATGTGGTTCTTC. This translates into CASSLERLAMWFF.

To note about this clonotype: This sequence may be a read error, since a much larger clone differs from it by one base. This chain links TRBV6-5 with TRBJ2-1; tentatively, D is TRBD2 (5 bases). CDR1 MNHEY and CDR2 SVGAGI come from the germline V gene. The CDR3 spans 13 residues. V was trimmed by 2 bases and J by 6 bases, leaving 8 bases between them. The CDR3 here is CASSYLAGNEQFF. The CDR3 nucleotides read TGTGCCAGCAGTTACCTAGCCGGCAATGAGCAGTTCTTC.

In its sample, this clonotype was seen many times. The genes are TRBV30 and TRBJ2-3; D possibly corresponds to TRBD2 (6 bases). The ends were cut back, 2 bases at V and 4 bases at J, with 10 bases in the middle. Germline CDR1 and CDR2: GTSNPN and SVGIG (reference sequence). CDR3 length equals 13 residues. The CDR3: CAWSYGGADTQYF. Here the CDR3 DNA reads TGTGCCTGGAGTTACGGGGGTGCAGATACGCAGTATTTT.

The chain has TRBV5-6 and TRBJ1-2; D gene uncertain. Trimming left V 0 bases short and J 2 bases short, with 8 bases between. The CDR3 extends over 14 amino acids. From germline, CDR1 is SGHDT and CDR2 YYEEEE. CDR3 DNA: TGTGCCAGCAGCTTGGCGCTGACGAACTATGGCTACACCTTC. Translated, it gives CASSLALTNYGYTF. Complete variable domain (other parts from reference TRBV5-6 and TRBJ1-2): DAGVTQSPTHLIKTRGQQVTLRCSPKSGHDTVSWYQQALGQGPQFIFQYYEEEERQRGNFPDRFSGHQFPNYSSELNVNALLLGDSALYLCASSLALTNYGYTFGSGTRLTVV.

This clonotype has just one count. The gene calls are TRBV10-1 and TRBJ2-1; 12 positions match TRBD2. V gave up 4 bases and J gave up 7 bases; unmatched junction bases: 8. This CDR3 is built from 16 residues. CDR1 and CDR2 (germline): WNHNN, SYGVQD (reference sequence). The CDR3 bases are TGCGCCAGCAGTGTTTTCACTAGCGGGGGGCGGAATGAGCAGTTCTTC. Translating it yields CASSVFTSGGRNEQFF.

The V call is TRBV4-2, the J call TRBJ2-2; 7 bases map to TRBD1. The germline CDR1 and CDR2 sequences are LGHNA and YNFKEQ. This CDR3 contains 18 residues. J was trimmed by 0 bases and V by 0 bases; bases with no gene match: 7. CDR3 sequence reads: CASSQDLRQGANTGELFF. Here the CDR3 DNA reads TGTGCCAGCAGCCAAGATCTCAGACAGGGAGCGAACACCGGGGAGCTGTTTTTT.

The rearrangement joins TRBV14 to TRBJ2-7; D might be TRBD1 or TRBD2, each matching 6 bases. V lost 5 bases and J lost 2, with 16 bases in between. This CDR3 region has 15 residues. From germline, CDR1 is SGHDN and CDR2 FVKESK. The CDR3 protein is CASSEGSGAPYEQYF. CDR3 bases: TGTGCCAGCAGCGAAGGATCGGGGGCCCCCTACGAGCAGTACTTC.

This clonotype was counted between two and nine times. V and J are TRBV5-5 and TRBJ1-3; 9 nucleotides line up with TRBD1. CDR1 and CDR2 from the germline V gene are SGHKS and YYEKEE (reference sequence). The CDR3 covers 17 residues. With 4 bases clipped from V and 3 bases from J, the junction kept 11 bases outside the gene matches. CDR3 loop: CASSNTQGAFIGNTIYF. CDR3 nucleotides: TGTGCCAGCAGCAACACACAGGGGGCCTTTATTGGAAACACCATATATTTT.

The chain recombines TRBV24-1 with TRBJ2-3, with D perhaps matching TRBD2 (5 bases). CDR3 size: 16 residues. The V gene's germline CDR1 is KGHDR and CDR2 SFDVKD. Trimming stripped 1 base from V and 0 bases from J, with 10 bases between. The CDR3 bases are TGTGCCACCAGTGATTTTTCGGGGTCAAGCACAGATACGCAGTATTTT. This codes for CATSDFSGSSTDTQYF.